The sequence of this T cell receptor beta chain was determined in a study of T cell responses to AZD1222 COVID-19 vaccine. Study-wide results and limits: As reported, nearly half of all spike-specific TCRs target variant regions that are unmutated. Donors were largely white British and mainly female; clonal diversity was possibly underestimated.

The assay was immunoSEQ multiplex PCR, and TCRdb's table has in-frame clones only and misses some. The table shows some 84,000 clones, with 80% to 90% occurring only once. About this clone itself: The target antigen is unknown.

CDR1 and CDR2 from the germline V gene are SGHTA and FQGNSA. V lost 5 bases and J lost 9; bases outside the gene matches: 4. The CDR3 is 13 residues long. Sample: peripheral blood, taken 28 days after the second AZD1222 dose. This sequence originates from an adult who received the AZD1222 COVID-19 vaccine. The rearrangement joins TRBV7-2 to TRBJ2-1; 10 nucleotides align to TRBD1. CDR3 loop: CASSGQGVSEQFF. The CDR3 DNA reads TGTGCCAGCAGCGGACAGGGGGTGTCTGAGCAGTTCTTC.